This T cell receptor beta chain was obtained from a study of response to subunit inactivated influenza vaccine. This clonotype turned up a few times. What it recognizes is unknown. The CDR3 consists of 14 residues. Between the trimmed V and J ends, which lost 9 bases and 3 bases, there was a span of 12 bases. In TCRdb, the RT-PCR reads were re-called with MiXCR into one record per CDR3 protein. Of around 480,000 distinct CDR3 sequences listed, over 9.5% are singletons. Study-wide points: Authors suggested each seasonal influenza vaccination recruits few new T cells.

This clonotype was obtained from a man aged 45-60 years who received an inactivated influenza vaccine. The chain employs TRBV12-3 or TRBV12-4 and TRBJ1-6, with D maybe TRBD1 (5 bases). The sample here was PBMCs from blood, taken 45 days after vaccination. CDR3 in amino acids: CARRDLDYNSPLHF. CDR3 nucleotide sequence: TGTGCCAGAAGGGACCTCGACTATAATTCACCCCTCCACTTT.